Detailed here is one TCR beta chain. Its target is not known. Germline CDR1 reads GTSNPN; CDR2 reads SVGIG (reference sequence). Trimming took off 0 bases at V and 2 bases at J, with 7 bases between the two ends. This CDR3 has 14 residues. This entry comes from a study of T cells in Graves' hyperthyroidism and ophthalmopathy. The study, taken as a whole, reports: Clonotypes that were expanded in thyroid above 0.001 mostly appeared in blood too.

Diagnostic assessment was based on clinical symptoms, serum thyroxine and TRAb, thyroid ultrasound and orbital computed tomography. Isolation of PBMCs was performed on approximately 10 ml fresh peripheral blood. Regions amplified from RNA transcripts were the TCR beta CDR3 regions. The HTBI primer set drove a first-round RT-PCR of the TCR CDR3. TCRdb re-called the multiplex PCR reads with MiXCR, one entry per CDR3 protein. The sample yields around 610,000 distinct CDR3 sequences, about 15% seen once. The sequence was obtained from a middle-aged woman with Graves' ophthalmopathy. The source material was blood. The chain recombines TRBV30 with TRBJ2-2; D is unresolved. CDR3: CAWSVVRNTGELFF. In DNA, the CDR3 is TGTGCCTGGAGTGTTGTGAGAAACACCGGGGAGCTGTTTTTT. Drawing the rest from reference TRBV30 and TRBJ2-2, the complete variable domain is SQTIHQWPATLVQPVGSPLSLECTVEGTSNPNLYWYRQAAGRGLQLLFYSVGIGQISSEVPQNLSASRPQDRQFILSSKKLLLSDSGFYLCAWSVVRNTGELFFGEGSRLTVL.